The 19 T cell receptor beta chains listed next were all sequenced from one sample in a study of blood T cell repertoires in COVID-19. Data came from immunoSEQ multiplex PCR; TCRdb stores just in-frame clones and leaves some out. This table holds roughly 150,000 clones, more than 70% found once. The sequenced material came from peripheral blood. These receptors all stem from a human donor in a cohort sampled during active COVID-19.

The chain recombines TRBV27 with TRBJ2-7; TRBD2 agrees at 12 bases. There are 17 residues in the CDR3. V lost 0 bases, J lost 2 bases, and 5 bases stayed unmatched. CDR1 is MNHEY and CDR2 is SMNVEV in the germline V gene (reference sequence). CDR3 residues: CASSLSTTSGGPYEQYF. The DNA for the CDR3 is TGTGCCAGCAGTTTATCGACAACTAGCGGGGGGCCCTACGAGCAGTACTTC.

This rearrangement joins TRBV4-1 to TRBJ2-7; 8 bases map to TRBD2. The V and J ends lost 6 bases and 4 bases, in that order; junction bases with no gene match: 11. The CDR3 is made up of 15 amino acids. Germline lookup yields CDR1 MGHRA and CDR2 YSYEKL. The CDR3 nucleotides read TGCGCCAGCAGTCCTCGGGGGGGCCGCAAGTACGAGCAGTACTTC. This encodes CASSPRGGRKYEQYF.

This sequence joins TRBV30 and TRBJ1-6; 7 nucleotides match TRBD1. This CDR3 region has 16 residues. V dropped 1 base and J dropped 8; count of bases not matched to a gene: 11. The germline CDR1 and CDR2 sequences are GTSNPN and SVGIG (reference sequence). The DNA for the CDR3 is TGTGCCTGGAGTGACAAGACAGGGTTTAAGGATTCACCCCTCCACTTT. Its protein is CAWSDKTGFKDSPLHF.

This rearrangement joins TRBV14 to TRBJ2-2; D possibly corresponds to TRBD1 (6 bases). Germline CDR1 is SGHDN and CDR2 is FVKESK. This CDR3 region has 16 residues. V gave up 4 bases and J gave up 3 bases, with 15 bases separating them. CDR3 sequence reads: CASSRSYRVDTGELFF. The DNA of the CDR3 is TGTGCCAGCAGCCGGTCGTACAGGGTCGACACCGGGGAGCTGTTTTTT.

The CDR3 loop reads CASRPNSGGLYETQYF. Written as DNA, the CDR3 is TGTGCCAGCAGACCTAATAGCGGGGGCCTTTATGAGACCCAGTACTTC. This rearrangement joins TRBV5-5 to TRBJ2-5; 9 nucleotides agree with TRBD2. The germline CDR1 and CDR2 sequences are SGHKS and YYEKEE (reference sequence). Unmatched junction bases numbered 13, after V lost 5 bases and J lost 5 bases. The CDR3 has 16 residues.

CDR3 protein: CASSSGQGKGQPQHF. CDR3 nucleotide sequence: TGTGCCAGCAGCTCGGGACAGGGGAAGGGTCAGCCCCAGCATTTT. J is TRBJ1-5 and V is TRBV7-2; 10 bases line up with TRBD1. Trimming cost V 4 bases and J 6 bases; bases outside gene matches: 6. The CDR3 runs 15 residues. Germline V lookup: CDR1 SGHTA, CDR2 FQGNSA.

The CDR3 nucleotides read TGCGCCAGCAGCCTTACCACCGTCTTGGGGACAGGGACGAATCAGCCCCAGCATTTT. Translated: CASSLTTVLGTGTNQPQHF. The chain has TRBV4-1 and TRBJ1-5; 9 bases line up with TRBD1. The CDR3 length is 19 residues. Germline values: CDR1 MGHRA, CDR2 YSYEKL. The trim removed 4 bases at V and 4 bases at J, leaving 17 bases unmatched.

V and J are TRBV7-9 and TRBJ2-4, with 8 bases lining up with TRBD1. The CDR3 consists of 16 residues. Unmatched junction bases numbered 6, after V lost 5 bases and J lost 0 bases. Germline assignment: CDR1 SEHNR and CDR2 FQNEAQ (reference sequence). The CDR3 sequence is CASSPRTGLAKNIQYF. CDR3 nucleotide sequence: TGTGCCAGCAGCCCCCGGACAGGGCTAGCCAAAAACATTCAGTACTTC.

The chain links TRBV11-1 to TRBJ1-1; weak D call: TRBD1 (6 bases). Trimming took 0 bases from V and 7 from J, leaving 18 bases between them. The CDR3 is made up of 16 amino acids. Germline V gene data show CDR1 as SGHAT and CDR2 as FQDESV (reference sequence). The CDR3 sequence is CASSLARGRTSYEAFF. The CDR3 region has the DNA TGTGCCAGCAGCTTAGCGCGGGGGCGGACGAGCTATGAAGCTTTCTTT.

The chain couples TRBV18 to TRBJ1-2, with a possible D match to TRBD1 (6 bases). V was pared by 3 bases and J by 3 bases, with 11 bases between. The CDR3 loop spans 14 amino acids. The germline CDR1 and CDR2 sequences are KGHSH and LQKENI. This chain's CDR3 is CASSPQGSDYGYTF. The CDR3 region has the DNA TGTGCCAGCTCACCGCAGGGGTCGGACTATGGCTACACCTTC.

The rearrangement joins TRBV7-8 to TRBJ2-7; 13 bases align to TRBD2. V shed 4 bases and J 4 bases; nucleotides not matched to a gene: 13. The CDR3 is 18 amino acids. Germline lookup yields CDR1 SGHVS and CDR2 FQNEAQ. The CDR3 spells CASSSGLAGATLPYEQYF. The CDR3 nucleotides are TGTGCCAGCAGCTCTGGACTAGCGGGGGCCACCTTACCTTACGAGCAGTACTTC. The whole variable domain, remainder taken from reference TRBV7-8 and TRBJ2-7, is GAGVSQSPRYKVAKRGQDVALRCDPISGHVSLFWYQQALGQGPEFLTYFQNEAQLDKSGLPSDRFFAERPEGSVSTLKIQRTQQEDSAVYLCASSSGLAGATLPYEQYFGPGTRLTVT.

This rearrangement joins TRBV10-2 to TRBJ1-1, with D tentatively TRBD1 (6 bases). CDR1 WSHSY and CDR2 SAAADI come from the germline V gene. The CDR3 consists of 14 residues. V lost 4 bases, J lost 2 bases, and 11 bases lay in between. Here the CDR3 DNA reads TGCGCCAGCAGTGGTAACAGGGAAAACACTGAAGCTTTCTTT. It is translated as CASSGNRENTEAFF.

The genes are TRBV11-1 and TRBJ2-2; D possibly corresponds to TRBD2 (5 bases). The CDR3 runs 15 residues. V was shortened by 0 bases and J by 9 bases, with 14 bases between the two germline ends. The germline CDR1 and CDR2 sequences are SGHAT and FQDESV (reference sequence). The CDR3 here is CASSLAEGLYRELFF. The CDR3 DNA reads TGTGCCAGCAGCTTAGCTGAGGGATTATATCGGGAGCTGTTTTTT.

A note on this clone: Other DNA sequences of this sample code for an identical CDR3. The chain combines TRBV9 with TRBJ2-1; 8 bases map to TRBD2. This CDR3 has 16 amino acids. Per germline, CDR1 SGDLS and CDR2 YYNGEE. Trimming at V came to 2 bases and at J to 2 bases, leaving 6 bases not matched to a gene. The CDR3 DNA sequence: TGTGCCAGCAGCGTCCGGGGGGGCGGCCCCTACAATGAGCAGTTCTTC. Its protein product is CASSVRGGGPYNEQFF.

The genes are TRBV7-2 and TRBJ2-7, with TRBD1 identical over 7 bases. Germline V gene sequence: CDR1 SGHTA, CDR2 FQGNSA. J gave up 2 bases and V 1 base, and 5 bases lay outside the gene matches. The CDR3 loop spans 15 amino acids. The CDR3 region has the DNA TGTGCCAGCAGCTTAGGAGGGGACAGACCCTACGAGCAGTACTTC. Amino acids: CASSLGGDRPYEQYF.

This chain connects TRBV30 to TRBJ2-3; 9 nucleotides line up with TRBD1. The CDR3 is made up of 13 amino acids. V shed 7 bases, J shed 5 bases, and the junction held 7 bases outside the gene matches. Germline-derived CDR1 and CDR2 are GTSNPN and SVGIG (reference sequence). As DNA, the CDR3 is TGTGCCTTCAGGGGGGGACAGGGAGATACGCAGTATTTT. This sequence encodes CAFRGGQGDTQYF.

In DNA form, the CDR3 reads TGTGCCAGCAGCTTGAGGACAGGGACTGATTCACCCCTCCACTTT. Translated: CASSLRTGTDSPLHF. V and J are TRBV11-2 and TRBJ1-6; TRBD1 matches at 8 bases. Germline CDR1 SGHAT, CDR2 FQNNGV. The CDR3 is 15 residues long. J was trimmed by 8 bases and V by 3 bases; bases with no gene match: 6.

V and J are TRBV7-6 and TRBJ2-3; TRBD2 agrees at 10 bases. CDR3 length equals 18 residues. V was clipped by 2 bases and J by 6 bases; unmatched bases: 14. From germline, CDR1 is SGHVS and CDR2 FNYEAQ. CDR3 sequence (DNA): TGTGCCAGCAGCTTAATGAGTCGAGCGGGGGGGTCCCGGGATACGCAGTATTTT. It codes for CASSLMSRAGGSRDTQYF.

This clone has just a few counts. The chain is built from TRBV27 and TRBJ1-1; TRBD1 matches 7 bases. The length of the CDR3 is 13 residues. In germline, CDR1 is MNHEY, CDR2 SMNVEV (reference sequence). V lost 6 bases and J lost 4; bases outside the gene matches: 5. The CDR3 nucleotides are TGTGCCAGCAGAAAACAGGGGAGCACTGAAGCTTTCTTT. Protein product: CASRKQGSTEAFF.